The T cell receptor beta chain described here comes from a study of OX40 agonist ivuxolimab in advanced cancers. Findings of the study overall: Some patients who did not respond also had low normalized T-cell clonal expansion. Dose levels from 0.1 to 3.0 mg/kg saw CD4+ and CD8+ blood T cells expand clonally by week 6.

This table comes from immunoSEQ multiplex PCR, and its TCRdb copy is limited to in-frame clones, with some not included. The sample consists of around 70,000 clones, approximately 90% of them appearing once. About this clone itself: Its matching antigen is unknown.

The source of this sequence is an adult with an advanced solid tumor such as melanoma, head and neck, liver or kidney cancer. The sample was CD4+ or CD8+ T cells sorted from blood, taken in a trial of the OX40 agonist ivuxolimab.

CDR3 DNA sequence: TGTGCCAGCAGTGTCCGGGGGGCTGGGGAGCAGTACTTC. Translation: CASSVRGAGEQYF. The chain recombines TRBV6-1 with TRBJ2-7, with D possibly matching TRBD2 (7 bases). V lost 4 bases and J 7 bases, leaving 14 bases between the germline ends. The CDR3 runs 13 residues. Germline V CDR1 and CDR2: MNHNS, SASEGT.